This note documents a single T cell receptor beta chain sequence. Its antigen is undetermined. These data belong to a study of identical twins. Each CDR3 protein gets one entry after TCRdb re-called the 5' RACE reads with MiXCR. Among approximately 500,000 distinct CDR3 sequences listed, roughly 15% were seen once. General observations from the study: Insertions were fewer in abundant cord blood beta clonotypes, whereas memory repertoires showed none of this pattern.

The CDR3 contains 13 residues. The V gene's germline CDR1 is MNHEY and CDR2 SMNVEV (reference sequence). V was pared by 10 bases and J by 3 bases, with 12 bases between. This sample was also put to use in a study of yellow fever vaccine responses in identical twins.

The sample comprised CD4+ T cells sorted from blood. The TCR sequence derives from a woman between 18 and 29 years old in good health. The gene calls are TRBV27 and TRBJ1-4, with a possible D match to TRBD1 (5 bases). The CDR3 loop reads CATKPGPNEKLFF. CDR3 nucleotides: TGTGCCACAAAACCGGGGCCTAATGAAAAACTGTTTTTT. The full variable domain, its missing parts supplied by reference TRBV27 and TRBJ1-4, is EAQVTQNPRYLITVTGKKLTVTCSQNMNHEYMSWYRQDPGLGLRQIYYSMNVEVTDKGDVPEGYKVSRKEKRNFPLILESPSPNQTSLYFCATKPGPNEKLFFGSGTQLSVL.